Listed here is a single T cell receptor beta chain. Its antigen is still unknown. The input lacks base qualities; no much larger clone sits a single base away. TCR CDR3 regions were amplified from genomic DNA by multiplex PCR using the deep immunoSEQ assay. Extracted genomic DNA from each cell subset was spread evenly across all wells of several immunoSEQ 96-well plates, with each plate serving as a replicate. For sorted subsets, roughly 0.2 ug genomic DNA, equal to tens of thousands of T cell genomes, was loaded into each replicate PCR. The purified libraries were quantified using a Qubit 3.0 fluorometer, sized with a Bioanalyzer 2100, and then quantified again using the KAPA Library Quantification kit. Every immunoSEQ 96-well plate was sequenced on a separate single-read 150-cycle Illumina NextSeq 550 flow cell. The authors' analysis ran thus. The immunoSEQ output contained only junctional sequences without quality scores, so filtering could not match that applied to full-length reads. To assign V/J genes and CDR3, sequences were annotated using PyIR, a Python wrapper for IgBLAST v1.9, with IMGT germline references. Reads were filtered out if the reads had weak V/J assignments (E-value above 1e-6), no CDR3, stop codons, out-of-frame junctions, or ambiguous translated residues. V3J clonotypes were defined as sequences sharing an identical inferred V gene, J gene, and CDR3 amino acid sequence. Percentage overlap between repertoires was calculated by dividing the number of shared unique clonotypes by the size of the smaller repertoire. RTK rarefaction, the Chao1 estimator, and Recon v2.1 estimates of unobserved clonotypes were used to assess repertoire richness. OLGA was used to compute generation probabilities for all TCRbeta clonotypes that the gDNA method yielded from a few donors. Sourced from immuneACCESS, this table was stored by TCRdb with only in-frame sequences that have V and J called. A share of the clones is absent; for the studies checked, an unresolved V gene accounts for under half, and the remainder has no known explanation. That table furnishes V, J and clone size, whereas the DNA furnished D and trimming. Counted in this sample were some 2.3 million clones; roughly 93% of them appeared once. The ten largest clones capture about 0.41% of the sample.

Based on the germline V gene (reference sequence), the CDR1 and CDR2 sequences are LNHDA and SQIVND. CDR3 length: 17 amino acids, cysteine to phenylalanine. Left in the record is the CDR3 DNA by itself, 51 bases read in frame from the first base. From V the trimming removes 3 bases and from J it removes 0 bases, while the gene matches leave 6 bases of the junction unaccounted for. This sample is drawn from a study of shared clonotypes between healthy human individuals (TCRdb year 2020). For context, the study as a whole: The cohort included a few men and a couple of women between 18 and 49 years of age. For each donor, CD4 naive and CD4 memory were each given three plates, CD8 naive was given two plates, and CD8 memory was given one plate. To estimate repertoire size and how much clonotypes are shared between individuals, the study performed deep sequencing of blood TCR repertoires from 4 to 6 healthy adults. Different laboratories and diverse techniques were used to prepare libraries and sequence TCR repertoires, to increase sequencing depth and limit assay-specific biases. Each donor's leukapheresis produced roughly between roughly 0.85 and 9.5 billion PBMCs.

Healthy HIV-negative adults with no recently reported acute infections or vaccinations were included as donors. Every donor was a Caucasian adult living in Nashville, Tennessee, USA. CD4+ T cells were enriched by magnetic negative selection; naive cells were then positively selected on CD45RA, and the negative fraction formed the memory subset. Blood was obtained by leukapheresis, after which PBMCs were separated by Ficoll-Histopaque density gradient centrifugation and cryopreserved in liquid nitrogen vapor phase. Analytical flow cytometry was used to check the purity and quantity of each magnetically sorted T cell population. Genomic DNA was isolated from each sorted fraction and quantified by UV absorbance on a Nanodrop 2000c. The research as a whole found: Across a handful of donors, approximately 4.9% of naive CD4, over 3% of naive CD8, around 2.5% of memory CD4, and over 0.35% of memory CD8 clonotypes were shared. Naive subsets generally had larger estimated clonotype richness than memory subsets did. Based on pairwise subsampling, the degree of clonotype sharing among donors was expected to be affected by sequencing depth. Only blood was sampled, and tissue TCR repertoires likely differ from those in blood. Rarefaction of sorted-subset datasets indicated incomplete sequencing despite the large sequencing depth. Because the study included a small number of donors, the genetic and exposure-history diversity represented was limited. Compared with non-shared clonotypes, the clonotypes found in all four sorted-subset donors had higher generation probabilities.

Specimen: naive CD4+ T cells from PBMCs. The sample's cell subset or site label, decoded: CD45RA+ positively selected. Recombination linked TRBV19 to TRBJ1-5; 9 of the junction bases match TRBD1. This clonotype was sampled from a young man in good health. Some clones in this sample may be carry-over from other donors' samples. CDR3 sequence: CASSIPGTGYSNQPQHF. The nucleotide sequence is TGTGCCAGTAGTATTCCCGGGACAGGGTATAGCAATCAGCCCCAGCATTTT. Where the CDR3 stops, the reference TRBV19 and TRBJ1-5 genes take over; the full variable domain is DGGITQSPKYLFRKEGQNVTLSCEQNLNHDAMYWYRQDPGQGLRLIYYSQIVNDFQKGDIAEGYSVSREKKESFPLTVTSAQKNPTAFYLCASSIPGTGYSNQPQHFGDGTRLSIL.